Listed below are T cell receptor beta chains from one sample, sequenced in a study of T cell repertoires in ileal Crohn's disease. The repertoire was sequenced with immunoSEQ multiplex PCR; TCRdb's copy has only in-frame clones and lacks some. The data contain approximately 27,000 clones, about 81% of them singletons. Sequenced sample: ileal tissue. The receptors come from an adult with Crohn's disease. Both conserved end residues are part of each CDR3. D genes are given only for firm matches. Only part of the rows carry a size: once, few, many, or a class if the clone is expanded.

CDR3	DNA	size	V	J	D
CASRRLPTDTQYF	TGTGCCAGCAGGCGACTACCCACAGATACGCAGTATTTT	NA	TRBV5-6	TRBJ2-3	NA
CASPRLAGGAAAGELFF	TGTGCCAGCCCGAGACTAGCGGGGGGCGCGGCCGCCGGGGAGCTGTTTTTT	NA	TRBV2	TRBJ2-2	TRBD2
CASTPNGLRRWSAFF	TGTGCCAGTACCCCAAACGGTCTGAGGAGGTGGTCGGCTTTCTTT	NA	TRBV19	TRBJ1-1	NA
CASSFRGPTYEQYF	TGTGCCAGCAGTTTCAGGGGGCCCACCTACGAGCAGTACTTC	NA	TRBV27	TRBJ2-7	TRBD1
CASSQFGQSTDTQYF	TGTGCCAGCAGCCAGTTCGGACAGAGCACAGATACGCAGTATTTT	NA	TRBV14	TRBJ2-3	NA
CASSLNRGNTEAFF	TGTGCCAGCAGTTTGAACAGGGGAAACACTGAAGCTTTCTTT	NA	TRBV6-5	TRBJ1-1	TRBD1
CASSLGQGNTEAFF	TGTGCCAGCAGCTTAGGACAGGGAAACACTGAAGCTTTCTTT	NA	TRBV7-2	TRBJ1-1	TRBD1
CASSRGGDSFYEQYF	TGTGCCAGCAGCCGGGGGGGGGATTCCTTCTACGAGCAGTACTTC	NA	TRBV5-4	TRBJ2-7	TRBD2
CASSEATGGYEQYF	TGTGCCAGCAGTGAAGCGACAGGTGGCTATGAGCAGTACTTC	NA	TRBV6-1	TRBJ2-7	NA
CASATDSVVTYEQYF	TGTGCCAGCGCGACAGACTCCGTCGTCACCTACGAGCAGTACTTC	NA	TRBV6-5	TRBJ2-7	NA
CASSLRGITGGKDTQYF	TGCGCCAGCAGCTTACGAGGGATTACAGGGGGCAAAGATACGCAGTATTTT	NA	TRBV5-1	TRBJ2-3	TRBD1
CASSRNSVQYF	TGTGCCAGTAGCAGGAATTCTGTGCAGTACTTC	NA	TRBV19	TRBJ2-7	NA
CASSSSGAAINEQFF	TGTGCCAGTAGTAGTAGCGGGGCGGCCATTAATGAGCAGTTCTTC	NA	TRBV19	TRBJ2-1	TRBD2
CAVRGTGLLGSKNIQYF	TGTGCCGTACGCGGGACAGGGCTTTTGGGGTCCAAAAACATTCAGTACTTC	NA	TRBV19	TRBJ2-4	TRBD1
CASSQDSLAGRIMSSYNEQFF	TGTGCCAGCAGCCAAGATAGTCTAGCGGGGCGTATCATGAGCTCCTACAATGAGCAGTTCTTC	NA	TRBV4-2	TRBJ2-1	TRBD2
CASSGRVNQPQHF	TGTGCCAGCAGTGGCAGGGTCAATCAGCCCCAGCATTTT	NA	TRBV6-6	TRBJ1-5	NA
CASSSSSTDTQYF	TGTGCCAGCAGCTCCTCGTCGACAGATACGCAGTATTTT	NA	TRBV7-9	TRBJ2-3	NA
CASSPGDRGRRGTQYF	TGTGCCAGCTCACCAGGAGACAGGGGGCGAAGAGGTACGCAGTATTTT	once	TRBV18	TRBJ2-3	TRBD1
CASSSGRGQGYGYTF	TGTGCCAGCAGCTCCGGTAGGGGACAGGGCTATGGCTACACCTTC	NA	TRBV7-9	TRBJ1-2	TRBD1
CASTPEDTQYF	TGCGCCAGCACGCCGGAGGATACGCAGTATTTT	few	TRBV10-2	TRBJ2-3	NA
CASRQAEAFF	TGTGCCAGCCGGCAGGCAGAAGCTTTCTTT	once	TRBV7-9	TRBJ1-1	NA
CASSLGWASYEQYF	TGTGCCAGCAGCTTAGGTTGGGCTTCCTACGAGCAGTACTTC	NA	TRBV7-2	TRBJ2-7	NA
CASSATSDSYEQYF	TGTGCCAGCAGCGCTACTAGCGACTCCTACGAGCAGTACTTC	NA	TRBV5-4	TRBJ2-7	TRBD2
CASPNNALGGGYEQYF	TGTGCCAGCCCAAATAACGCTCTTGGGGGCGGGTACGAGCAGTACTTC	NA	TRBV19	TRBJ2-7	NA
CASSYSSGQGYSPLHF	TGTGCCAGCAGTTACTCGAGCGGACAGGGGTATTCACCCCTCCACTTT	NA	TRBV6-5	TRBJ1-6	TRBD1
CASSQGTGHSYEQYF	TGTGCCAGCAGCCAAGGGACAGGGCACTCCTACGAGCAGTACTTC	NA	TRBV6-5	TRBJ2-7	TRBD1
CASSYGRGSTEAFF	TGTGCCAGCAGTTACGGCAGGGGTTCCACTGAAGCTTTCTTT	NA	TRBV6-5	TRBJ1-1	NA
CASSHGTTSYNEQFF	TGTGCCAGCAGCCACGGGACTACCTCCTACAATGAGCAGTTCTTC	NA	TRBV6-5	TRBJ2-1	TRBD2
CATQKTGVMTEAFF	TGTGCCACACAGAAAACAGGGGTTATGACTGAAGCTTTCTTT	few	TRBV10-3	TRBJ1-1	TRBD1
CASRRDSNTEAFF	TGCGCCAGCAGAAGGGACAGCAACACTGAAGCTTTCTTT	NA	TRBV5-1	TRBJ1-1	TRBD1
CASSFGQGALMNTEAFF	TGCGCCAGCAGCTTTGGACAGGGCGCCCTCATGAACACTGAAGCTTTCTTT	NA	TRBV5-1	TRBJ1-1	TRBD1
CSVRLAGGYSDTQYF	TGCAGCGTTAGGCTAGCGGGGGGATATTCAGATACGCAGTATTTT	few	TRBV29-1	TRBJ2-3	TRBD2